Presented here are 19 T cell receptor beta chains from one specimen sequenced in a study of PD-1 blockade in classical Hodgkin lymphoma. Relapse was seen in all patients after autologous stem cell transplantation, and brentuximab vedotin exposure was variable. TCRdb's copy holds only in-frame clones and misses some; the assay was immunoSEQ multiplex PCR. The sample includes more than 20,000 clones, about 67% of them seen just once. Sequences were derived from peripheral blood mononuclear cells (PBMCs), sampled before the second cycle of nivolumab. These receptors were obtained from a human donor with classical Hodgkin lymphoma.

This clone was observed a handful of times. CDR3 nucleotides: TGTGCCTGCGGGAGTACAGGGAGTTCCTACAATGAGCAGTTCTTC. Residues: CACGSTGSSYNEQFF. V is TRBV10-3 and J is TRBJ2-1; maybe TRBD2 (7 bases). The CDR3 runs 15 residues. V dropped 11 bases and J dropped 1 base, with 18 bases sitting between them. Germline-derived CDR1 and CDR2 are ENHRY and SYGVKD.

This clone was found once. The chain is built from TRBV2 and TRBJ1-2, with 7 positions matching TRBD1. After removal of 6 bases from V and 2 bases from J, the junction contained 6 bases not matched to a gene. The CDR3 has 14 amino acids. From germline, CDR1 is SNHLY and CDR2 FYNNEI. CDR3 in DNA: TGTGCCAGCAGAATGGACAGGATGAACTATGGCTACACCTTC. Translated: CASRMDRMNYGYTF.

The V and J genes are TRBV5-5 and TRBJ1-5; TRBD1 is a possible D gene (5 bases). The CDR3 loop spans 14 amino acids. V was pared by 0 bases and J by 6 bases, with 10 bases between. Germline CDR1 SGHKS, CDR2 YYEKEE (reference sequence). CDR3 in amino acids: CASSLAMGGQPQHF. CDR3 DNA sequence: TGTGCCAGCAGCTTGGCCATGGGGGGTCAGCCCCAGCATTTT.

This rearrangement joins TRBV28 to TRBJ2-3; weak D call: TRBD1 (5 bases). The CDR3 is made up of 14 amino acids. Trimming removed 4 bases from V and 7 bases from J, with 15 bases in between. CDR1 and CDR2 from the germline V gene are MDHEN and SYDVKM. This CDR3 reads CASSSPGFEYTQYF. The CDR3 DNA follows: TGTGCCAGCAGTTCTCCAGGGTTTGAGTATACGCAGTATTTT.

This clone was detected only a few times. This chain joins TRBV6-5 and TRBJ1-2; D is unclear. Trimming pared 6 bases from V and 4 bases from J, leaving 9 bases between. Germline-derived CDR1 and CDR2 are MNHEY and SVGAGI. This CDR3 has 12 residues. The DNA of the CDR3 is TGTGCCAGCAGGCAGGAGGTCTATGGCTACACCTTC. This codes for CASRQEVYGYTF.

The CDR3 reads CASSLARGPDTQYF. DNA for the CDR3: TGTGCCAGCAGCTTGGCCAGGGGACCAGATACGCAGTATTTT. The gene calls are TRBV5-4 and TRBJ2-3; a possible D gene is TRBD1 (6 bases). The germline V gene has CDR1 SGHNT and CDR2 YYREEE (reference sequence). Deletions cut 0 bases from V and 4 bases from J, with 9 bases between. The CDR3 covers 14 residues.

The chain has TRBV29-1 and TRBJ1-1; D remains ambiguous. Germline V gene data show CDR1 as SQVTM and CDR2 as ANQGSEA. There are 10 residues in the CDR3. CDR3 DNA: TGCGGCGGACGAAACACTGAAGCTTTCTTT. Residues: CGGRNTEAFF. Filled out from reference TRBV29-1 and TRBJ1-1, the complete variable domain reads SAVISQKPSRDICQRGTSLTIQCQVDSQVTMMFWYRQQPGQSLTLIATANQGSEATYESGFVIDKFPISRPNLTFSTLTVSNMSPEDSSIYLCGGRNTEAFFGQGTRLTVV.

The rearrangement uses TRBV5-4 and TRBJ2-2; 9 bases are shared with TRBD2. J gave up 4 bases and V 1 base, and 5 bases lay outside the gene matches. Germline V gene lookup returns CDR1 SGHNT and CDR2 YYREEE (reference sequence). CDR3 length equals 16 residues. The CDR3 spells CASSLIAGAGTGELFF. CDR3 nucleotides: TGTGCCAGCAGCTTGATAGCGGGGGCGGGCACCGGGGAGCTGTTTTTT.

The rearrangement uses TRBV28 and TRBJ1-1, with TRBD1 matching 9 bases. V lost 6 bases and J lost 6; bases outside the gene matches: 8. Germline V gene data show CDR1 as MDHEN and CDR2 as SYDVKM. The CDR3 loop spans 14 amino acids. The CDR3 DNA follows: TGTGCCAGCAGGACGGGACAGGGAAGCGCTGAAGCTTTCTTT. Amino acids: CASRTGQGSAEAFF. The whole variable domain, filled in from reference TRBV28 and TRBJ1-1, reads DVKVTQSSRYLVKRTGEKVFLECVQDMDHENMFWYRQDPGLGLRLIYFSYDVKMKEKGDIPEGYSVSREKKERFSLILESASTNQTSMYLCASRTGQGSAEAFFGQGTRLTVV.

Judged by abundance, this clone is medium-sized. The chain carries TRBV7-2 and TRBJ2-7; TRBD1 might be the D (5 bases). The germline V and J ends were trimmed by 4 bases and 1 base, with 14 bases remaining between them. This CDR3 has 15 residues. Germline CDR1 is SGHTA and CDR2 is FQGNSA. The CDR3 DNA is TGTGCCAGCAGCTCTGAACCCGACAGTTCCTACGAGCAGTACTTC. Translated, it gives CASSSEPDSSYEQYF.

V and J are TRBV7-3 and TRBJ2-1, with D perhaps being TRBD1 or TRBD2 (5 bases each). Per the germline V gene, CDR1 is SGHTA and CDR2 is FQGTGA. This CDR3 comprises 15 residues. V was cut by 9 bases and J by 0 bases, with 15 bases left in between. CDR3 loop: CASRGDPSSYNEQFF. CDR3 bases: TGTGCCAGTCGAGGGGACCCCAGCTCCTACAATGAGCAGTTCTTC. Complete variable domain (other parts from reference TRBV7-3 and TRBJ2-1): GAGVSQTPSNKVTEKGKYVELRCDPISGHTALYWYRQSLGQGPEFLIYFQGTGAADDSGLPNDRFFAVRPEGSVSTLKIQRTERGDSAVYLCASRGDPSSYNEQFFGPGTRLTVL.

This sequence joins TRBV10-3 and TRBJ1-1; 8 positions agree with TRBD1. With V trimmed by 7 bases and J by 6 bases, 7 bases remained unmatched. The CDR3 has 13 amino acids. Germline CDR1 ENHRY, CDR2 SYGVKD. CDR3 nucleotide sequence: TGTGCCATCACGGGGGGACAGGACTCTGAAGCTTTCTTT. The encoded protein is CAITGGQDSEAFF.

J is TRBJ1-3 and V is TRBV7-6; D is uncertain. Germline CDR1 SGHVS, CDR2 FNYEAQ. V lost 1 base to trimming and J lost 0 bases, with 10 bases between them. This CDR3 has 16 residues. CDR3 DNA sequence: TGTGCCAGCAGCTTAGAGGGTCTGATCTCTGGAAACACCATATATTTT. Translating gives CASSLEGLISGNTIYF.

The V call is TRBV5-6, the J call TRBJ1-5, with D unclear. The CDR3 runs 13 residues. The V gene's germline CDR1 is SGHDT and CDR2 YYEEEE. Trimming stripped 2 bases from V and 6 bases from J, with 9 bases between. CDR3 in DNA: TGTGCCAGCAGCTTCGATGTTGCTCAGCCCCAGCATTTT. As protein: CASSFDVAQPQHF.

The V call is TRBV28, the J call TRBJ1-3; the D gene is possibly TRBD1 (5 bases). This CDR3 has 15 residues. Germline V gives CDR1 MDHEN, CDR2 SYDVKM. The V end was cut by 6 bases, the J end by 3 bases, with 15 bases between. CDR3 sequence reads: CASSGSGGVGNTIYF. In nucleotides, the CDR3 is TGTGCCAGCAGCGGATCCGGAGGGGTTGGAAACACCATATATTTT. The full variable domain, rest sourced from reference TRBV28 and TRBJ1-3, is DVKVTQSSRYLVKRTGEKVFLECVQDMDHENMFWYRQDPGLGLRLIYFSYDVKMKEKGDIPEGYSVSREKKERFSLILESASTNQTSMYLCASSGSGGVGNTIYFGEGSWLTVV.

The V and J genes are TRBV19 and TRBJ1-6; D ambiguous. V gave up 6 bases and J gave up 8 bases, with 14 bases separating them. Germline CDR1 LNHDA, CDR2 SQIVND (reference sequence). The CDR3 covers 14 residues. The CDR3 reads CASRKREGDSPLHF. As DNA, the CDR3 is TGTGCCAGTAGGAAAAGGGAAGGCGATTCACCCCTCCACTTT.

This clone was picked up one time. V usage is TRBV29-1 and J usage is TRBJ2-1, with D possibly matching TRBD1 (5 bases). V was clipped by 1 base and J by 3 bases, with 13 bases between them. CDR1 SQVTM and CDR2 ANQGSEA come from the germline V gene. This CDR3 region has 15 residues. In DNA, the CDR3 is TGCAGCGTTGAAGCCTTCAGACAGATCTACAATGAGCAGTTCTTC. Translation gives CSVEAFRQIYNEQFF.

The rearrangement uses TRBV5-6 and TRBJ2-5; a weak D match, TRBD2 (7 bases). CDR1 SGHDT and CDR2 YYEEEE come from the germline V gene. The CDR3 is 14 residues long. V was trimmed by 2 bases and J by 6 bases, leaving 14 bases between them. The CDR3 coding sequence is TGTGCCAGCAGCTTAGGGGGGGGCGGAAAGACCCAGTACTTC. Translating it yields CASSLGGGGKTQYF.

The CDR3 bases are TGCAGCGTGGGTCAGGGGGGAGAGACCCAGTACTTC. Protein sequence: CSVGQGGETQYF. V is TRBV29-1 and J is TRBJ2-5; D might be TRBD1 (7 bases). CDR3 length equals 12 residues. Per the germline V gene, CDR1 is SQVTM and CDR2 is ANQGSEA. Trimming pared 6 bases from V and 4 bases from J, leaving 12 bases between.